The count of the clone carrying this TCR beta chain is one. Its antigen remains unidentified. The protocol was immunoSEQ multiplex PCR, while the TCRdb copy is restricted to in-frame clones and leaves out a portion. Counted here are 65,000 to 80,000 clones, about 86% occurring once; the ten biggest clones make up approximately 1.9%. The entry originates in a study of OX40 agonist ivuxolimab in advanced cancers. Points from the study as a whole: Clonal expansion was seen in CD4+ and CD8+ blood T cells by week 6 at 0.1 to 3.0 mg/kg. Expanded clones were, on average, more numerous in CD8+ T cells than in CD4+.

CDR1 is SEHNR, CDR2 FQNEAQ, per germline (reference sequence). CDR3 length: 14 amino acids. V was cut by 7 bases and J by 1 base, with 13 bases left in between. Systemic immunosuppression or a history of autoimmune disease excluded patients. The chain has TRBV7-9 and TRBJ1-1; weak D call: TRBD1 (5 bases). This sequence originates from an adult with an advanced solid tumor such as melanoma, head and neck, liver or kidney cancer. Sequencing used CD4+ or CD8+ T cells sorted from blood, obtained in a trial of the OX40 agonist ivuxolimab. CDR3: CASINPGQNTEAFF. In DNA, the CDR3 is TGTGCCAGCATCAATCCCGGACAGAACACTGAAGCTTTCTTT. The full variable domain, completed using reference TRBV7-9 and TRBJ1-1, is DTGVSQNPRHKITKRGQNVTFRCDPISEHNRLYWYRQTLGQGPEFLTYFQNEAQLEKSRLLSDRFSAERPKGSFSTLEIQRTEQGDSAMYLCASINPGQNTEAFFGQGTRLTVV.